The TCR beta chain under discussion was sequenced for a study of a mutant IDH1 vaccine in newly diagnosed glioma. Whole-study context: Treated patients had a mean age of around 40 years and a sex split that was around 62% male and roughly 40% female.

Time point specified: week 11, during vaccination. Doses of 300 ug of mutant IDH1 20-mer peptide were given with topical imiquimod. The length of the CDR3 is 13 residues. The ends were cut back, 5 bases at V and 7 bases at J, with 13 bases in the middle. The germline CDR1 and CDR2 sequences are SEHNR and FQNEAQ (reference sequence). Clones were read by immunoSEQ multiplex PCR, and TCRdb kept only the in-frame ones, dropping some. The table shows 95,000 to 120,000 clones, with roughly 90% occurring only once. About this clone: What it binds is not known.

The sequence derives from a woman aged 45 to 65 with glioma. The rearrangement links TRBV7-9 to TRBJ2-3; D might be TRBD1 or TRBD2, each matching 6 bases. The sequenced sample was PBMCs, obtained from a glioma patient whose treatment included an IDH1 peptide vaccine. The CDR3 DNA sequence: TGTGCCAGCAGCCCCGGGGGCCCGTATACGCAGTATTTT. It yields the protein CASSPGGPYTQYF.